This T cell receptor beta chain was identified during a study of blood T cells in healthy people across ages. Next came a second PCR, run for roughly 6 to 11 cycles, which used a sample-barcoded 5' primer along with a J-beta primer mix. TCRdb ran MiXCR on the 5' RACE reads and lists one entry per CDR3 protein. The sample lists around 800,000 distinct CDR3 sequences, 35% to 60% occurring once. The CDR3 is 14 amino acids. V was clipped by 5 bases and J by 0 bases, with 10 bases between them. CDR1 is ENHRY and CDR2 is SYGVKD in the germline V gene. The rearrangement joins TRBV10-3 to TRBJ2-5; tentatively, D is TRBD1 or TRBD2 (5 bases each). This TCR was sampled from a man aged 80 or over in good health. Sequencing was carried out using blood. CDR3 protein: CAISWDLYQETQYF. CDR3 sequence (DNA): TGTGCCATCAGTTGGGACCTGTACCAAGAGACCCAGTACTTC.